The 29 T cell receptor beta chains reported below all come from one sample, sequenced in a study of cytomegalovirus exposure and HLA in healthy donors. The PCR employed 60 Vbeta primers together with 13 Jbeta primers. Clones were read by immunoSEQ multiplex PCR, and TCRdb kept only the in-frame ones, dropping some. The table lists 150,000 to 180,000 clones, 75% to 85% of them singletons. The sequencing sample was made of PBMCs. The receptors shown here come from a man aged 25-45 years in good health and CMV-seropositive.

The sample holds one count of this clone. The rearrangement uses TRBV6-5 and TRBJ1-1; no clear D. The CDR3 is 16 residues long. Germline assignment: CDR1 MNHEY and CDR2 SVGAGI. The V end lost 0 bases, the J end lost 1 base, and 12 bases lay between the germline ends. CDR3: CASSYSIAGRNTEAFF. The CDR3 DNA is TGTGCCAGCAGTTACTCGATCGCGGGGAGGAACACTGAAGCTTTCTTT.

Here the CDR3 DNA reads TGTGCCAGCAGTCGGGACAGCTCTGGAAACACCATATATTTT. Protein sequence: CASSRDSSGNTIYF. V gene TRBV28 combines with J gene TRBJ1-3; 7 bases map to TRBD1. J gave up 0 bases and V 5 bases, and 1 base lay outside the gene matches. Germline CDR1 and CDR2: MDHEN and SYDVKM. CDR3 length: 14 amino acids.

The V gene is TRBV5-8, the J gene TRBJ1-1; 11 nucleotides line up with TRBD1. Trimming took 6 bases from V and 4 from J; bases not matched to a gene: 5. The germline CDR1 and CDR2 sequences are SGHTS and YDEGEE. The CDR3 runs 14 residues. CDR3 nucleotides: TGTGCCAGCACCCCAGGGACAGGGGGCACTGAAGCTTTCTTT. Protein sequence: CASTPGTGGTEAFF.

This clone has a handful of counts. CDR3 sequence reads: CASSLVVGGTSETQYF. In DNA, the CDR3 is TGTGCCAGCAGCTTAGTGGTTGGGGGGACTTCGGAGACCCAGTACTTC. J is TRBJ2-5 and V is TRBV7-8; D perhaps matches TRBD2 (6 bases). Germline V CDR1 and CDR2: SGHVS, FQNEAQ. V was pared by 1 base and J by 5 bases, with 17 bases between. This CDR3 has 16 residues.

The chain links TRBV4-2 to TRBJ1-1; D unresolved. Trimming took off 0 bases at V and 0 bases at J, with 2 bases between the two ends. Germline V lookup: CDR1 LGHNA, CDR2 YNFKEQ. This CDR3 has 13 residues. The CDR3 here is CASSQDVNTEAFF. The CDR3 DNA reads TGTGCCAGCAGCCAAGACGTGAACACTGAAGCTTTCTTT.

V gene TRBV30 combines with J gene TRBJ1-1; possibly TRBD1 for D (5 bases). Trimming pared 4 bases from V and 4 bases from J, leaving 13 bases between. The CDR3 covers 13 residues. CDR1 and CDR2 from the germline V gene are GTSNPN and SVGIG (reference sequence). DNA for the CDR3: TGTGCCTGGAAGGATGGGGCCGGCACTGAAGCTTTCTTT. Translation gives CAWKDGAGTEAFF.

In its sample, this clone was seen once. The rearrangement uses TRBV10-2 and TRBJ1-3, with 9 nucleotides matching TRBD1. With 0 bases clipped from V and 2 bases from J, the junction kept 2 bases outside the gene matches. The CDR3 is 16 amino acids. Germline CDR1 and CDR2: WSHSY and SAAADI. CDR3: CASSESNRGPGNTIYF. CDR3 coding DNA: TGCGCCAGCAGTGAGTCCAACAGGGGGCCTGGAAACACCATATATTTT.

This chain joins TRBV28 and TRBJ2-7, with D perhaps TRBD1 (6 bases). The germline V gene has CDR1 MDHEN and CDR2 SYDVKM. The length of the CDR3 is 14 residues. Trimming removed 6 bases at V and 2 bases at J, with 14 bases between. CDR3 sequence: CASSPTGYTYEQYF. For the CDR3, the DNA is TGTGCCAGCAGCCCTACAGGGTACACCTACGAGCAGTACTTC.

The gene calls are TRBV5-6 and TRBJ2-2, with D possibly being TRBD2 (5 bases). CDR1 is SGHDT, CDR2 YYEEEE, per germline. The CDR3 consists of 13 residues. V gave up 2 bases and J gave up 5 bases, with 7 bases separating them. The CDR3 bases are TGTGCCAGCAGCTTCCCGGGGACCGGGGAGCTGTTTTTT. Translating it yields CASSFPGTGELFF.

The chain couples TRBV2 to TRBJ2-1, with a possible D match to TRBD2 (5 bases). The CDR3 is made up of 15 amino acids. V shed 4 bases and J shed 0 bases, with 10 bases lying between them. Germline V gene sequence: CDR1 SNHLY, CDR2 FYNNEI. The CDR3 DNA sequence: TGTGCCAGCAGTGTAAGCGGTTCCTCCTACAATGAGCAGTTCTTC. Translating it yields CASSVSGSSYNEQFF.

This chain links TRBV7-9 with TRBJ2-2, with 9 positions matching TRBD2. Germline CDR1 is SEHNR and CDR2 is FQNEAQ (reference sequence). This CDR3 is built from 15 residues. Trimming cost V 3 bases and J 5 bases; bases outside gene matches: 4. In DNA form, the CDR3 reads TGTGCCAGCAGCTTTCGGCTAGCGGGAACCGGGGAGCTGTTTTTT. Protein: CASSFRLAGTGELFF.

To note about this clone: Other DNA variants within this sample encode the same CDR3. The chain carries TRBV5-1 and TRBJ2-3; TRBD2 might be the D (6 bases). The CDR3 length is 14 residues. Germline V CDR1 and CDR2: SGHRS, YFSETQ. The germline V and J ends were trimmed by 0 bases and 3 bases, with 8 bases remaining between them. This CDR3 is CASSLGGGTDTQYF. The CDR3 nucleotides read TGCGCCAGCAGCTTGGGCGGAGGGACAGATACGCAGTATTTT.

V usage is TRBV5-4 and J usage is TRBJ1-1; 9 bases line up with TRBD1. Unmatched junction bases numbered 9, after V lost 4 bases and J lost 11 bases. CDR3 length: 13 amino acids. From germline, CDR1 is SGHNT and CDR2 YYREEE (reference sequence). DNA of the CDR3: TGTGCCAGCAGCCGAGGGACAGGGAACGTCGCTTTCTTT. This translates into CASSRGTGNVAFF.

The chain links TRBV28 to TRBJ2-7; D might be TRBD1 (5 bases). The germline gives CDR1 MDHEN, CDR2 SYDVKM. The CDR3 has 14 residues. Trimming pared 3 bases from V and 2 bases from J, leaving 11 bases between. The CDR3 DNA is TGTGCCAGCAGTTTCCAACCGACAGCCTACGAGCAGTACTTC. This codes for CASSFQPTAYEQYF.

The chain recombines TRBV4-3 with TRBJ1-2, with 9 bases aligning to TRBD1. The V gene's germline CDR1 is LGHNA and CDR2 YSLEER. With 0 bases clipped from V and 4 bases from J, the junction kept 15 bases outside the gene matches. The CDR3 covers 19 residues. CDR3 bases: TGCGCCAGCAGCCAAGATCACGGGACAGGGAGGGGGCCAGCCTATGGCTACACCTTC. It yields the protein CASSQDHGTGRGPAYGYTF.

The chain recombines TRBV5-4 with TRBJ2-5; TRBD1 matches at 7 bases. Germline CDR1 is SGHNT and CDR2 is YYREEE (reference sequence). This CDR3 is built from 14 residues. The V and J ends lost 4 bases and 4 bases, in that order; junction bases with no gene match: 7. CDR3 nucleotides: TGTGCCAGCAGCCAGACAGGGAGCCCAGAGACCCAGTACTTC. It encodes CASSQTGSPETQYF.

The J gene is TRBJ1-4, the V gene TRBV28, with 7 nucleotides matching TRBD1. Per the germline V gene, CDR1 is MDHEN and CDR2 is SYDVKM. This CDR3 contains 15 residues. Trimming at V came to 6 bases and at J to 8 bases, leaving 12 bases not matched to a gene. This chain's CDR3 is CASSPPGQEGEKLFF. The CDR3 DNA follows: TGTGCCAGCAGCCCCCCCGGACAGGAGGGAGAAAAACTGTTTTTT.

The chain has TRBV7-2 and TRBJ2-6; perhaps TRBD2 as D (6 bases). The germline V gene has CDR1 SGHTA and CDR2 FQGNSA. Deletions cut 5 bases from V and 0 bases from J, with 14 bases between. CDR3 length: 17 amino acids. The CDR3 sequence: CASSQGLASSGANVLTF. CDR3 bases: TGTGCCAGCAGCCAGGGACTCGCCTCCTCTGGGGCCAACGTCCTGACTTTC.

CDR3 coding DNA: TGTGCCAGCAGCCCGGGACTGACAAACACCGGGGAGCTGTTTTTT. It codes for CASSPGLTNTGELFF. This rearrangement joins TRBV7-2 to TRBJ2-2, with D perhaps TRBD2 (6 bases). The V end was cut by 5 bases, the J end by 2 bases, with 12 bases between. Germline V gene sequence: CDR1 SGHTA, CDR2 FQGNSA. This CDR3 is 15 amino acids long.

This rearrangement joins TRBV19 to TRBJ2-2, with 9 nucleotides matching TRBD1. This CDR3 region has 16 residues. The J segment lost 1 base and the V segment lost 6 bases, leaving 6 bases of the junction unmatched. From germline, CDR1 is LNHDA and CDR2 SQIVND (reference sequence). DNA of the CDR3: TGTGCCAGTAGCACTACAGGGGGCTTGAACACCGGGGAGCTGTTTTTT. Its translation: CASSTTGGLNTGELFF.

This chain joins TRBV5-4 and TRBJ2-5; 8 positions match TRBD2. The germline V gene has CDR1 SGHNT and CDR2 YYREEE (reference sequence). CDR3 size: 19 residues. V dropped 4 bases and J dropped 2; count of bases not matched to a gene: 19. The CDR3 is CASSGGGLASYLWQETQYF. CDR3 sequence (DNA): TGTGCCAGCAGCGGGGGAGGACTAGCCAGTTACCTGTGGCAAGAGACCCAGTACTTC.

V gene TRBV27 combines with J gene TRBJ1-1; TRBD1 matches 8 bases. Germline V lookup: CDR1 MNHEY, CDR2 SMNVEV (reference sequence). The trim removed 2 bases at V and 6 bases at J, leaving 5 bases unmatched. This CDR3 region has 14 residues. This CDR3 reads CASSLHRGKSEAFF. CDR3 nucleotides: TGTGCCAGCAGTTTACACAGGGGGAAGTCTGAAGCTTTCTTT.

The chain employs TRBV4-2 and TRBJ2-7, with 7 bases that match TRBD1. The CDR3 contains 16 residues. After removal of 0 bases from V and 1 base from J, the junction contained 6 bases not matched to a gene. The germline V gene has CDR1 LGHNA and CDR2 YNFKEQ. CDR3 coding DNA: TGTGCCAGCAGCCAAGAAGTCACAGGGGCTTCCTACGAGCAGTACTTC. It yields the protein CASSQEVTGASYEQYF.

The CDR3 region has the DNA TGTGCCAGCAGCGCCCCAGGGCCTGGTGAGCAGTTCTTC. Encoded protein: CASSAPGPGEQFF. This chain connects TRBV13 to TRBJ2-1, with D possibly matching TRBD1 (5 bases). The CDR3 loop spans 13 amino acids. The V end was cut by 5 bases, the J end by 9 bases, with 14 bases between. Germline lookup yields CDR1 PRHDT and CDR2 FYEKMQ (reference sequence). Using reference TRBV13 and TRBJ2-1 for the parts outside the CDR3, the full variable domain is AAGVIQSPRHLIKEKRETATLKCYPIPRHDTVYWYQQGPGQDPQFLISFYEKMQSDKGSIPDRFSAQQFSDYHSELNMSSLELGDSALYFCASSAPGPGEQFFGPGTRLTVL.

The rearrangement joins TRBV5-1 to TRBJ2-3; 9 nucleotides match TRBD2. This CDR3 contains 17 residues. Per germline, CDR1 SGHRS and CDR2 YFSETQ. Germline trimming cut 3 bases from V and 1 base from J; bases unmatched to any gene: 9. CDR3 DNA: TGCGCCAGCAGCTCAAGACGGCGGGAGGGGGGCACAGATACGCAGTATTTT. It codes for CASSSRRREGGTDTQYF.

V usage is TRBV27 and J usage is TRBJ1-1, with no clear D. Per germline, CDR1 MNHEY and CDR2 SMNVEV (reference sequence). Trimming stripped 2 bases from V and 8 bases from J, with 9 bases between. CDR3 length equals 12 residues. The CDR3 protein is CASSLNGGEAFF. The CDR3 DNA follows: TGTGCCAGCAGTTTAAATGGAGGGGAAGCTTTCTTT.

This sequence joins TRBV9 and TRBJ2-1, with D maybe TRBD2 (6 bases). V lost 4 bases to trimming and J lost 0 bases, with 17 bases between them. The CDR3 has 17 residues. Germline CDR1 is SGDLS and CDR2 is YYNGEE. This chain's CDR3 is CASSSLGGGGSYNEQFF. The CDR3 DNA follows: TGTGCCAGCAGCTCCCTGGGAGGCGGCGGCTCCTACAATGAGCAGTTCTTC.

V usage is TRBV5-6 and J usage is TRBJ2-7; maybe TRBD2 (6 bases). Trimming shortened V by 0 bases and J by 7 bases, and 17 bases separated the two germline ends. Germline loops: CDR1 SGHDT, CDR2 YYEEEE. This CDR3 has 15 residues. The DNA for the CDR3 is TGTGCCAGCAGCTTGGGGGGAAGACTAGTTCGGGAGCAGTACTTC. Translated: CASSLGGRLVREQYF.

This chain uses TRBV30 with TRBJ2-1; a possible D gene is TRBD2 (5 bases). Germline V lookup: CDR1 GTSNPN, CDR2 SVGIG (reference sequence). Trimming stripped 2 bases from V and 9 bases from J, with 17 bases between. The CDR3 contains 14 residues. CDR3: CAWSHGGPRAEQFF. The DNA of the CDR3 is TGTGCCTGGAGTCACGGCGGCCCGAGGGCTGAGCAGTTCTTC.